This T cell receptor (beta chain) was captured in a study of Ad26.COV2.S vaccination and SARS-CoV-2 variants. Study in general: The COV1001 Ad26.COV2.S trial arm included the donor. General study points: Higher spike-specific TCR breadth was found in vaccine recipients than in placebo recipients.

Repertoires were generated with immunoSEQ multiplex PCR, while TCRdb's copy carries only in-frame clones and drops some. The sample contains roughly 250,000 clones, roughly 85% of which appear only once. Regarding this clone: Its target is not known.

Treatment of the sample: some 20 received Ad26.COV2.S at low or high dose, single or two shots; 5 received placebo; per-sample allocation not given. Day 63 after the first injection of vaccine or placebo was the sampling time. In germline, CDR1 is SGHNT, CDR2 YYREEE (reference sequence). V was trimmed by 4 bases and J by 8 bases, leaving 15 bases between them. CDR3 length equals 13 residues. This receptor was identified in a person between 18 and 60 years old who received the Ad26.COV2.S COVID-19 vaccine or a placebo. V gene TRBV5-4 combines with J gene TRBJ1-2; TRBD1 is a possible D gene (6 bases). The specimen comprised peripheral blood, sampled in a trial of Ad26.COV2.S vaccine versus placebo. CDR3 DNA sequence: TGTGCCAGCAGCATAACAGGGAGGGGCGGCTACACCTTC. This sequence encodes CASSITGRGGYTF.